This record concerns one T cell receptor (beta chain) sequence. Its antigen is unidentified. Using its own MiXCR run on the RT-PCR reads, TCRdb lists one record per CDR3 protein. The repertoire holds about 540,000 distinct CDR3 sequences, roughly 25% seen once, with around 2.8% in the top ten. The entry originates in a study of response to subunit inactivated influenza vaccine. Study outcomes and limitations: There was a suggestion from the authors that each seasonal influenza vaccination recruits few new T cells.

Germline trimming cut 0 bases from V and 4 bases from J; bases unmatched to any gene: 1. The CDR3 has 16 amino acids. The germline V gene encodes CDR1 MNHEY and CDR2 SVGEGT. The same data also went into a second study, on T cells expressing NK-cell markers. That source notes: It was by 5'RACE template switching with UMIs that TCR beta cDNA was made. Of eight sequenced donors, seven were HCMV-seropositive and one HCMV-seronegative. Sorting of alpha-beta TCR T cells alone was achieved in several experiments with an anti-gamma-delta TCR antibody. Whether expanded NKG2C+ T cell clones were HCMV specific stayed uncertain.

The starting material was CD4+ T cells sorted from PBMCs, obtained 12 days after vaccination. The chain links TRBV6-2 or TRBV6-3 to TRBJ2-1; 12 bases line up with TRBD2. This receptor was taken from a man over 45 who received an inactivated influenza vaccine. CDR3 coding DNA: TGTGCCAGCAGTTACTCGACTAGCGGGGGTTACAATGAGCAGTTCTTC. It specifies CASSYSTSGGYNEQFF.